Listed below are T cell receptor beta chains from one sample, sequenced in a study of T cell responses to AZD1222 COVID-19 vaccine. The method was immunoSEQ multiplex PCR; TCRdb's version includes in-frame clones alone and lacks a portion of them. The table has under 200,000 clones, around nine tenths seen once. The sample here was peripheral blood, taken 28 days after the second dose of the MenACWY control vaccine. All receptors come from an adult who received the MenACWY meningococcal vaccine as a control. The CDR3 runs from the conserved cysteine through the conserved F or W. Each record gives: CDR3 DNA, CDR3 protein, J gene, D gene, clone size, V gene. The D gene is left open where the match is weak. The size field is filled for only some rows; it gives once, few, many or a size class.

cdr3_nt: TGTGCCAGCAGTTTAGGGGGACAGGCGATCACCTACAATGAGCAGTTCTTC
cdr3_aa: CASSLGGQAITYNEQFF
j_call: TRBJ2-1
d_call: TRBD1
clone_size: .
v_call: TRBV27

cdr3_nt: TGTGCCAGCAGCTTAACCATGAACACTGAAGCTTTCTTT
cdr3_aa: CASSLTMNTEAFF
j_call: TRBJ1-1
d_call: .
clone_size: .
v_call: TRBV7-2

cdr3_nt: TGTGCCAGCAGCCAAGATCGGTCAGGGGACGCTTTCTTT
cdr3_aa: CASSQDRSGDAFF
j_call: TRBJ1-1
d_call: .
clone_size: many
v_call: TRBV14

cdr3_nt: TGTGCCAGCAGTGATCGATTCAGGGGATTTCAGCCCCAGCATTTT
cdr3_aa: CASSDRFRGFQPQHF
j_call: TRBJ1-5
d_call: .
clone_size: .
v_call: TRBV2

cdr3_nt: TGTGCCAGCAGGGGGACTGCCAGCTCCTACAATGAGCAGTTCTTC
cdr3_aa: CASRGTASSYNEQFF
j_call: TRBJ2-1
d_call: .
clone_size: .
v_call: TRBV6-5

cdr3_nt: TGTGCCAGCAGCCAAGAGGGACTCCACGGGGTCGATGAGCAGTTCTTC
cdr3_aa: CASSQEGLHGVDEQFF
j_call: TRBJ2-1
d_call: .
clone_size: .
v_call: TRBV4-2

cdr3_nt: TGTGCCAGCAGCTATCAAAACGGGGGGGCATATGGCTACACCTTC
cdr3_aa: CASSYQNGGAYGYTF
j_call: TRBJ1-2
d_call: .
clone_size: .
v_call: TRBV7-2

cdr3_nt: TGTGCCAGTAGTATATCTGTAAGCTCTGGAAACACCATATATTTT
cdr3_aa: CASSISVSSGNTIYF
j_call: TRBJ1-3
d_call: .
clone_size: .
v_call: TRBV19

cdr3_nt: TGCAGCGTTGAGGGGGGCGGCGACGAGCAGTACTTC
cdr3_aa: CSVEGGGDEQYF
j_call: TRBJ2-7
d_call: .
clone_size: .
v_call: TRBV29-1

cdr3_nt: TGTGCCAGCAGTGGAGGCGGGATAGGAGTTAGCACAGATACGCAGTATTTT
cdr3_aa: CASSGGGIGVSTDTQYF
j_call: TRBJ2-3
d_call: .
clone_size: .
v_call: TRBV2

cdr3_nt: TGTGCCAGCAGCTCGACGGGACAGCCTTACAATGAGCAGTTCTTC
cdr3_aa: CASSSTGQPYNEQFF
j_call: TRBJ2-1
d_call: TRBD1
clone_size: .
v_call: TRBV7-8

cdr3_nt: TGTGCCAGCAGCAGATGGACAGGGGCCTCCTACGAGCAGTACTTC
cdr3_aa: CASSRWTGASYEQYF
j_call: TRBJ2-7
d_call: TRBD1
clone_size: few
v_call: TRBV5-6

cdr3_nt: TGTGCCAGCAGTGTATCTAGCGGGAGGTCAGATACGCAGTATTTT
cdr3_aa: CASSVSSGRSDTQYF
j_call: TRBJ2-3
d_call: TRBD2
clone_size: .
v_call: TRBV2

cdr3_nt: TGTGCCAGAAGCTTGGATGCAGGGGGCGCCTACAATGAGCAGTTCTTC
cdr3_aa: CARSLDAGGAYNEQFF
j_call: TRBJ2-1
d_call: TRBD1
clone_size: .
v_call: TRBV5-3

cdr3_nt: TGTGCCACCTCTAGGGCAATAGCTAACTATGGCTACACCTTC
cdr3_aa: CATSRAIANYGYTF
j_call: TRBJ1-2
d_call: .
clone_size: .
v_call: TRBV28

cdr3_nt: TGCGCCAGCAGCCCACTAGCGGACAATGAGCAGTTCTTC
cdr3_aa: CASSPLADNEQFF
j_call: TRBJ2-1
d_call: TRBD2
clone_size: few
v_call: TRBV5-1

cdr3_nt: TGTGCCAGCAGTTCTCGCTATGGCTACACCTTC
cdr3_aa: CASSSRYGYTF
j_call: TRBJ1-2
d_call: .
clone_size: .
v_call: TRBV28

cdr3_nt: TGTGCCAGCAGCGGGGCCCAGCGGGGGTACCAAGAGACCCAGTACTTC
cdr3_aa: CASSGAQRGYQETQYF
j_call: TRBJ2-5
d_call: TRBD2
clone_size: .
v_call: TRBV5-4

cdr3_nt: TGTGCCAGTAGCACAGGTTCGCCCTACGAGCAGTACTTC
cdr3_aa: CASSTGSPYEQYF
j_call: TRBJ2-7
d_call: .
clone_size: .
v_call: TRBV19

cdr3_nt: TGTGCCAGCAGCCAAGACGGGGTGGTCAACGGGCTGTTTTTT
cdr3_aa: CASSQDGVVNGLFF
j_call: TRBJ1-4
d_call: .
clone_size: .
v_call: TRBV14

cdr3_nt: TGTGCCAGCAGCTGGGGGACTAGCGGAAACTACGAGCAGTACTTC
cdr3_aa: CASSWGTSGNYEQYF
j_call: TRBJ2-7
d_call: TRBD2
clone_size: .
v_call: TRBV5-4

cdr3_nt: TGTGCCAGCAGCTTAGCCGCCCCGCTCTCTGGAAACACCATATATTTT
cdr3_aa: CASSLAAPLSGNTIYF
j_call: TRBJ1-3
d_call: .
clone_size: .
v_call: TRBV7-6

cdr3_nt: TGTGCCAGCAGTGGAACCGGGACTAGCGGATACAATGAGCAGTTCTTC
cdr3_aa: CASSGTGTSGYNEQFF
j_call: TRBJ2-1
d_call: TRBD2
clone_size: .
v_call: TRBV2

cdr3_nt: TGTGCCAGCAGTCCCACTGGCGGGCGAGCAGATACGCAGTATTTT
cdr3_aa: CASSPTGGRADTQYF
j_call: TRBJ2-3
d_call: .
clone_size: once
v_call: TRBV27

cdr3_nt: TGTGCCAGCAGCGCTATGACAGGGGGCTACAATGAGCAGTTCTTC
cdr3_aa: CASSAMTGGYNEQFF
j_call: TRBJ2-1
d_call: TRBD1
clone_size: .
v_call: TRBV2

cdr3_nt: TGTGCCAGCAGCACCCGAACTAGTTGGACCGGGGAGCTGTTTTTT
cdr3_aa: CASSTRTSWTGELFF
j_call: TRBJ2-2
d_call: .
clone_size: .
v_call: TRBV5-4

cdr3_nt: TGTGCCAGTAGTATCAAGACAGGGTTCTACACCTTC
cdr3_aa: CASSIKTGFYTF
j_call: TRBJ1-2
d_call: TRBD1
clone_size: .
v_call: TRBV19

cdr3_nt: TGTGCCAGTAGTATTCTGGTCATGGGGGTCGGGGCCAACGTCCTGACTTTC
cdr3_aa: CASSILVMGVGANVLTF
j_call: TRBJ2-6
d_call: .
clone_size: .
v_call: TRBV19

cdr3_nt: TGTGCCAGCAGCGGACAGGGGGCGTTTGGATCACCCCTCCACTTT
cdr3_aa: CASSGQGAFGSPLHF
j_call: TRBJ1-6
d_call: TRBD1
clone_size: .
v_call: TRBV6-4

cdr3_nt: TGCGCCAGCAGAGTCGGCAGGGGGTTGGAGTACGAGCAGTACTTC
cdr3_aa: CASRVGRGLEYEQYF
j_call: TRBJ2-7
d_call: TRBD1
clone_size: .
v_call: TRBV10-1

cdr3_nt: TGCAGCGTTGAGACTAGCGGGGGACCCTACGAGCAGTACTTC
cdr3_aa: CSVETSGGPYEQYF
j_call: TRBJ2-7
d_call: TRBD2
clone_size: .
v_call: TRBV29-1

cdr3_nt: TGTGCCAGCAGCCCACGGAACCTCAAGGCCGGGGAGCTGTTTTTT
cdr3_aa: CASSPRNLKAGELFF
j_call: TRBJ2-2
d_call: .
clone_size: .
v_call: TRBV3-1/TRBV3-2

cdr3_nt: TGTGCCAGCAGCCCGTTCGACGATGGCTACACCTTC
cdr3_aa: CASSPFDDGYTF
j_call: TRBJ1-2
d_call: .
clone_size: once
v_call: TRBV6-6

cdr3_nt: TGTGCCAGCAGCGTAGCTGATGTTTTGTATGAGCAGTTCTTC
cdr3_aa: CASSVADVLYEQFF
j_call: TRBJ2-1
d_call: .
clone_size: .
v_call: TRBV9

cdr3_nt: TGTGCCTCAGGGGTCGACAGTTACGAGCAGTACTTC
cdr3_aa: CASGVDSYEQYF
j_call: TRBJ2-7
d_call: .
clone_size: .
v_call: TRBV25-1

cdr3_nt: TGCGCCAGCAGCACGATCCTTAGCGGGAGGGCCTATAATGAGCAGTTCTTC
cdr3_aa: CASSTILSGRAYNEQFF
j_call: TRBJ2-1
d_call: TRBD2
clone_size: .
v_call: TRBV5-1

cdr3_nt: TGTGCCAGTAGTGGCTACAGGGACACTGAAGCTTTCTTT
cdr3_aa: CASSGYRDTEAFF
j_call: TRBJ1-1
d_call: .
clone_size: once
v_call: TRBV19

cdr3_nt: TGTGCCTGGACCATACTCGTCGACTATGGCTACACCTTC
cdr3_aa: CAWTILVDYGYTF
j_call: TRBJ1-2
d_call: .
clone_size: .
v_call: TRBV30

cdr3_nt: TGCAGTGCTAGTCTAGCGGGAGGTTCCGAGCAGTACTTC
cdr3_aa: CSASLAGGSEQYF
j_call: TRBJ2-7
d_call: TRBD2
clone_size: .
v_call: TRBV20-1

cdr3_nt: TGTGCCAGCAGTCGTCCCTCGGAGGAGACCCAGTACTTC
cdr3_aa: CASSRPSEETQYF
j_call: TRBJ2-5
d_call: .
clone_size: .
v_call: TRBV28

cdr3_nt: TGTGCCAGCAGCCAAGACAGACCTTATAGCAATCAGCCCCAGCATTTT
cdr3_aa: CASSQDRPYSNQPQHF
j_call: TRBJ1-5
d_call: .
clone_size: .
v_call: TRBV3-1/TRBV3-2

cdr3_nt: TGTGCCAGCAGCCTCCAGACCCTCTCCTACGAGCAGTACTTC
cdr3_aa: CASSLQTLSYEQYF
j_call: TRBJ2-7
d_call: .
clone_size: .
v_call: TRBV14

cdr3_nt: TGTGCCAGTAGCCCTAGACTCAATGGAGATACGCAGTATTTT
cdr3_aa: CASSPRLNGDTQYF
j_call: TRBJ2-3
d_call: .
clone_size: .
v_call: TRBV19

cdr3_nt: TGTGCCAGCAGCCGGCCGGGACAGGGTAACAATGAGCAGTTCTTC
cdr3_aa: CASSRPGQGNNEQFF
j_call: TRBJ2-1
d_call: TRBD1
clone_size: .
v_call: TRBV7-9

cdr3_nt: TGTGCCAGCAGCCACCGGGACTGGGGAACCGGGGAGCTGTTTTTT
cdr3_aa: CASSHRDWGTGELFF
j_call: TRBJ2-2
d_call: .
clone_size: .
v_call: TRBV7-3

cdr3_nt: TGTGCCACCAGTGATGGCCGGACTTTTACTTTCACCGGGGAGCTGTTTTTT
cdr3_aa: CATSDGRTFTFTGELFF
j_call: TRBJ2-2
d_call: .
clone_size: .
v_call: TRBV24-1

cdr3_nt: TGTGCCTGGAGTGTAAGGGGATGGTACGAGCAGTACTTC
cdr3_aa: CAWSVRGWYEQYF
j_call: TRBJ2-7
d_call: .
clone_size: once
v_call: TRBV30

cdr3_nt: TGTGCCAGTAGTATAGTCGGGGGGGGACAACCGAACACCGGGGAGCTGTTTTTT
cdr3_aa: CASSIVGGGQPNTGELFF
j_call: TRBJ2-2
d_call: TRBD2
clone_size: .
v_call: TRBV19

cdr3_nt: TGTGCCAGCAGTTGGGGACGAAAGTCCTACGAGCAGTACTTC
cdr3_aa: CASSWGRKSYEQYF
j_call: TRBJ2-7
d_call: .
clone_size: .
v_call: TRBV6-5

cdr3_nt: TGTGCTAGTGGTTTGCCACCCTTTGGGGACGGGTCCGAGACCCAGTACTTC
cdr3_aa: CASGLPPFGDGSETQYF
j_call: TRBJ2-5
d_call: .
clone_size: .
v_call: TRBV12-5

cdr3_nt: TGTGCCAGCAGTTCCCCCAGGAAGACAGGGAATTACGAGCAGTACTTC
cdr3_aa: CASSSPRKTGNYEQYF
j_call: TRBJ2-7
d_call: TRBD1
clone_size: .
v_call: TRBV27

cdr3_nt: TGTGCCAGCAGCTTACAGGGGGCCCCTGAGCAGTTCTTC
cdr3_aa: CASSLQGAPEQFF
j_call: TRBJ2-1
d_call: TRBD1
clone_size: .
v_call: TRBV7-9

cdr3_nt: TGTGCCAGCAGCCAAGATGGGACAGGGGTGCCTTCACCCCTCCACTTT
cdr3_aa: CASSQDGTGVPSPLHF
j_call: TRBJ1-6
d_call: TRBD1
clone_size: .
v_call: TRBV4-2

cdr3_nt: TGTGCCAGCAGCCCGGGACTAGCGGGAGGTAAAGGCTACGAGCAGTACTTC
cdr3_aa: CASSPGLAGGKGYEQYF
j_call: TRBJ2-7
d_call: TRBD2
clone_size: .
v_call: TRBV11-3

cdr3_nt: TGTGCCAGCAGTTCCATAGGCGGGGAGCTGTTTTTT
cdr3_aa: CASSSIGGELFF
j_call: TRBJ2-2
d_call: .
clone_size: .
v_call: TRBV27

cdr3_nt: TGTGCCAGCAGCTCCCGACTAGCGGGGGGGAGCTCCTACGAGCAGTACTTC
cdr3_aa: CASSSRLAGGSSYEQYF
j_call: TRBJ2-7
d_call: TRBD2
clone_size: once
v_call: TRBV5-6

cdr3_nt: TGTGCCAGCAGTCGGAGCAACTCCTACGAGCAGTACTTC
cdr3_aa: CASSRSNSYEQYF
j_call: TRBJ2-7
d_call: .
clone_size: .
v_call: TRBV6-5

cdr3_nt: TGTGCCAGCAGTTTAGGGACCTCTGGAGCTTTCTTT
cdr3_aa: CASSLGTSGAFF
j_call: TRBJ1-1
d_call: .
clone_size: .
v_call: TRBV28

cdr3_nt: TGTGCCAGCAGTTCAACGGGACGGCAGACCATGAACACTGAAGCTTTCTTT
cdr3_aa: CASSSTGRQTMNTEAFF
j_call: TRBJ1-1
d_call: .
clone_size: .
v_call: TRBV5-6